The 2 T cell receptor beta chains in this list originate from one sample, sequenced in a study of radiotherapy plus CTLA-4 blockade in lung cancer. Here immunoSEQ multiplex PCR was the method, and the copy in TCRdb shows in-frame clones only, minus some. This table has 95,000 to 150,000 clones, about 87% appearing once. The sample in question was peripheral blood, obtained from a patient treated with radiotherapy plus ipilimumab. These receptors originate from a human donor with non-small cell lung cancer that progressed on radiotherapy plus ipilimumab.

The chain links TRBV7-2 to TRBJ2-6; 7 bases are shared with TRBD2. CDR1 is SGHTA, CDR2 FQGNSA, per germline. This CDR3 spans 15 amino acids. With V trimmed by 5 bases and J by 4 bases, 5 bases remained unmatched. The CDR3 DNA follows: TGTGCCAGCAGCCGCGGGGGTCCCGGGGCCAACGTCCTGACTTTC. This sequence encodes CASSRGGPGANVLTF. Full variable domain (remainder filled in from reference TRBV7-2 and TRBJ2-6): GAGVSQSPSNKVTEKGKDVELRCDPISGHTALYWYRQSLGQGLEFLIYFQGNSAPDKSGLPSDRFSAERTGGSVSTLTIQRTQQEDSAVYLCASSRGGPGANVLTFGAGSRLTVL.

This clone was seen a single time. The chain couples TRBV2 to TRBJ2-3, with 8 bases that match TRBD2. The CDR3 sequence is 14 residues long. The germline CDR1 and CDR2 sequences are SNHLY and FYNNEI. Trimming took 6 bases from V and 4 from J; bases not matched to a gene: 6. The CDR3 region is CASSYGGGADTQYF. The CDR3 DNA sequence: TGTGCCAGCAGCTACGGGGGGGGTGCAGATACGCAGTATTTT.